One and the same sample provided the 20 T cell receptor beta chains below, sequenced in a study of blood T cell repertoires in COVID-19 (dated by TCRdb to 2020 to 2021). The receptor library was made with the immunoSEQ multiplex PCR assay. Held by TCRdb, this immuneACCESS table contains in-frame sequences only and omits some clones. Under half of the omission traces to an unresolved V gene where checked; the cause of the rest is unknown. This sample holds some 120,000 clones; around 82% were observed only once. Of the sample, around 13% is held by the ten largest clones. The source material was peripheral blood. The origin of the receptors is a woman in her twenties or thirties who had recovered from COVID-19.

The CDR3 here is CASSQSSGTRTDTQYF. The CDR3 nucleotides read TGTGCCAGCAGCCAATCGAGCGGGACTAGGACAGATACGCAGTATTTT. The V gene is TRBV3-1 (or the pseudogene TRBV3-2), the J gene TRBJ2-3; 8 nucleotides match TRBD2. This CDR3 is built from 16 residues. V gave up 2 bases and J gave up 3 bases; unmatched junction bases: 7. CDR1 LGHDT and CDR2 YNNKEL come from the germline V gene (reference sequence).

J is TRBJ2-1 and V is TRBV27; 12 bases map to TRBD2. Germline CDR1 is MNHEY and CDR2 is SMNVEV (reference sequence). V was pared by 6 bases and J by 8 bases, with 8 bases of the junction left unmatched. This CDR3 has 15 residues. CDR3 coding DNA: TGTGCCAGCAGCATGAGGACTAGCGGGACTGATGAGCAGTTCTTC. Residues: CASSMRTSGTDEQFF.

The rearrangement links TRBV11-2 to TRBJ1-6, with D uncertain. The germline CDR1 and CDR2 sequences are SGHAT and FQNNGV. V lost 2 bases to trimming and J lost 7 bases, with 6 bases between them. The CDR3 contains 13 residues. CDR3 in amino acids: CASSLPQNSPLHF. CDR3 DNA: TGTGCCAGCAGCTTACCCCAAAATTCACCCCTCCACTTT.

This sequence joins TRBV5-1 and TRBJ2-1; 8 nucleotides line up with TRBD2. CDR1 and CDR2 from the germline V gene are SGHRS and YFSETQ. This CDR3 is built from 16 residues. With 0 bases clipped from V and 3 bases from J, the junction kept 5 bases outside the gene matches. CDR3 amino acids: CASSLVGRGDYNEQFF. CDR3 nucleotide sequence: TGCGCCAGCAGCTTGGTGGGGCGGGGGGACTACAATGAGCAGTTCTTC.

V gene TRBV9 combines with J gene TRBJ1-1; TRBD1 is a possible D gene (5 bases). Germline V gene sequence: CDR1 SGDLS, CDR2 YYNGEE. V lost 0 bases and J 4 bases, leaving 13 bases between the germline ends. The CDR3 contains 15 residues. CDR3 loop: CASSVGGGSGTEAFF. The CDR3 bases are TGTGCCAGCAGCGTAGGTGGGGGGTCTGGCACTGAAGCTTTCTTT. Full variable domain (outside the CDR3, taken from reference TRBV9 and TRBJ1-1): DSGVTQTPKHLITATGQRVTLRCSPRSGDLSVYWYQQSLDQGLQFLIQYYNGEERAKGNILERFSAQQFPDLHSELNLSSLELGDSALYFCASSVGGGSGTEAFFGQGTRLTVV.

CDR3 sequence: CAISEPGDLEQYF. The CDR3 DNA reads TGTGCCATCAGTGAGCCAGGGGATCTCGAGCAGTACTTC. This rearrangement joins TRBV10-3 to TRBJ2-7; a weak D match, TRBD1 (6 bases). The V gene lost 2 bases and the J gene lost 6 bases, with 11 bases spanning the gap. The CDR3 has 13 amino acids. Germline CDR1 ENHRY, CDR2 SYGVKD.

This clone was recorded only once. The rearrangement links TRBV27 to TRBJ1-1; 10 bases agree with TRBD1. Trimming cost V 6 bases and J 7 bases; bases outside gene matches: 14. Germline V lookup: CDR1 MNHEY, CDR2 SMNVEV (reference sequence). The CDR3 contains 16 residues. CDR3: CASSPSSGQGTNEAFF. The CDR3 coding sequence is TGTGCCAGCAGCCCATCGTCGGGACAGGGGACTAATGAAGCTTTCTTT.

The V call is TRBV5-1, the J call TRBJ1-1; D is possibly TRBD1 (5 bases). The CDR3 covers 13 residues. Germline lookup yields CDR1 SGHRS and CDR2 YFSETQ. V lost 1 base and J lost 4, with 8 bases in between. The CDR3 protein is CASSLLGATEAFF. Here the CDR3 DNA reads TGCGCCAGCAGCTTGCTAGGGGCCACTGAAGCTTTCTTT.

CDR3 nucleotides: TGTGCCAGTAGTGCCCCGTCTCCTAGCGGGGATGCTAGAGAGCAGTACTTC. It specifies CASSAPSPSGDAREQYF. The chain couples TRBV19 to TRBJ2-7; 9 positions agree with TRBD2. With 5 bases clipped from V and 7 bases from J, the junction kept 18 bases outside the gene matches. Per germline, CDR1 LNHDA and CDR2 SQIVND (reference sequence). The CDR3 sequence is 17 residues long.

The sample holds one count of this clone. This chain connects TRBV5-6 to TRBJ2-5, with 8 bases fitting TRBD2. CDR1 and CDR2 (germline): SGHDT, YYEEEE. V dropped 2 bases and J dropped 0; count of bases not matched to a gene: 3. CDR3 size: 15 residues. This CDR3 reads CASSFLAGHQETQYF. In DNA form, the CDR3 reads TGTGCCAGCAGCTTCCTAGCGGGCCACCAAGAGACCCAGTACTTC.

The chain is built from TRBV2 and TRBJ1-1; D is unresolved. Germline V gene lookup returns CDR1 SNHLY and CDR2 FYNNEI. V was cut by 4 bases and J by 0 bases, with 6 bases left in between. There are 13 residues in the CDR3. The CDR3 is CASSGQLNTEAFF. The CDR3, as DNA: TGTGCCAGCAGTGGGCAGTTGAACACTGAAGCTTTCTTT.

The genes are TRBV12-3 or TRBV12-4 and TRBJ1-2; D remains ambiguous. Trimming took 3 bases from V and 4 from J, leaving 9 bases between them. The CDR3 covers 13 residues. This chain's CDR3 is CASSFESTYGYTF. Here the CDR3 DNA reads TGTGCCAGCAGTTTTGAGAGTACCTATGGCTACACCTTC.

The chain has TRBV27 and TRBJ2-1; TRBD1 aligns across 10 bases. CDR3 size: 15 residues. V was pared by 8 bases and J by 9 bases, with 13 bases of the junction left unmatched. Germline CDR1 MNHEY, CDR2 SMNVEV (reference sequence). CDR3 in DNA: TGTGCCAGCCTACTGACAGGGGGCACGGGCGGTGAGCAGTTCTTC. It specifies CASLLTGGTGGEQFF.

This clone was seen a single time. V usage is TRBV25-1 and J usage is TRBJ2-1, with D maybe TRBD2 (5 bases). Germline V gene sequence: CDR1 MGHDK, CDR2 SYGVNS. The CDR3 sequence is 12 residues long. Deletions cut 6 bases from V and 3 bases from J, with 6 bases between. CDR3 sequence reads: CASSRDYNEQFF. For the CDR3, the DNA is TGTGCCAGCAGCCGGGACTACAATGAGCAGTTCTTC.

V usage is TRBV7-8 and J usage is TRBJ2-1, with 9 bases matching TRBD2. The germline V gene has CDR1 SGHVS and CDR2 FQNEAQ. The V segment lost 3 bases and the J segment 9 bases; nucleotides outside the gene matches: 3. The CDR3 has 13 residues. The CDR3 coding sequence is TGTGCCAGCAGCTTGGCTAGCGGGGTTGAGCAGTTCTTC. Amino acids: CASSLASGVEQFF. The full variable domain, rest sourced from reference TRBV7-8 and TRBJ2-1, is GAGVSQSPRYKVAKRGQDVALRCDPISGHVSLFWYQQALGQGPEFLTYFQNEAQLDKSGLPSDRFFAERPEGSVSTLKIQRTQQEDSAVYLCASSLASGVEQFFGPGTRLTVL.

The V gene is TRBV6-5, the J gene TRBJ1-5; 7 nucleotides agree with TRBD1. This CDR3 comprises 15 residues. The junction had 7 bases not matched to a gene; V was cut back by 2 bases and J by 6 bases. CDR1 is MNHEY, CDR2 SVGAGI, per germline. CDR3 DNA sequence: TGTGCCAGCAGTTACACCCGGGACAGTAGTCAGCCCCAGCATTTT. Translation: CASSYTRDSSQPQHF.

The chain couples TRBV27 to TRBJ1-4; no definite D call. CDR1 MNHEY and CDR2 SMNVEV come from the germline V gene (reference sequence). V was clipped by 6 bases and J by 8 bases, with 16 bases between them. The CDR3 runs to 14 residues. CDR3 loop: CASRPSEALEKLFF. As DNA, the CDR3 is TGTGCCAGCAGACCAAGTGAAGCCCTCGAAAAACTGTTTTTT.

The chain combines TRBV5-4 with TRBJ1-5, with TRBD1 as a possible D gene (5 bases). The CDR3 has 14 residues. The V and J ends lost 4 bases and 2 bases respectively, with 10 bases between them. CDR1 and CDR2 from the germline V gene are SGHNT and YYREEE (reference sequence). CDR3 DNA sequence: TGTGCCAGCAGCCAGGGTTTGGGCAATCAGCCCCAGCATTTT. Protein product: CASSQGLGNQPQHF.

This clone was counted between two and nine times. The rearrangement uses TRBV30 and TRBJ1-5; possible D gene TRBD1, 5 bases. The CDR3 has 14 residues. V was trimmed by 2 bases and J by 1 base, leaving 9 bases between them. Germline assignment: CDR1 GTSNPN and CDR2 SVGIG (reference sequence). DNA for the CDR3: TGTGCCTGGAGTTCCAGGGCAAGCAATCAGCCCCAGCATTTT. This sequence encodes CAWSSRASNQPQHF.

The CDR3 nucleotides are TGTGCCAGCAGCCAAACACAGAACACTGAAGCTTTCTTT. It yields the protein CASSQTQNTEAFF. The rearrangement uses TRBV12-3 or TRBV12-4 and TRBJ1-1; D unresolved. The CDR3 spans 13 residues. Trimming cost V 6 bases and J 1 base, with 9 bases left between them.